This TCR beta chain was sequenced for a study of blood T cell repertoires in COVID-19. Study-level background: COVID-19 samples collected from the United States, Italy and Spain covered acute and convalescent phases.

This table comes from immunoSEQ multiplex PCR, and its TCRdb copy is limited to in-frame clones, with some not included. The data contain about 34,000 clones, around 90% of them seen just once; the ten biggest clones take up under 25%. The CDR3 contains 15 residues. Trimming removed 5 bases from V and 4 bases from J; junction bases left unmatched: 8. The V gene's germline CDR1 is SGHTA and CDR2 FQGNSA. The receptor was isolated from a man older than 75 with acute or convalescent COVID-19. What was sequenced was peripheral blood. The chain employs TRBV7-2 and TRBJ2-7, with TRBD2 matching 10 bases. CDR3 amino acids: CASSVGLASRYEQYF. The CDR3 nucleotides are TGTGCCAGCAGCGTGGGACTAGCGAGCCGTTACGAGCAGTACTTC.